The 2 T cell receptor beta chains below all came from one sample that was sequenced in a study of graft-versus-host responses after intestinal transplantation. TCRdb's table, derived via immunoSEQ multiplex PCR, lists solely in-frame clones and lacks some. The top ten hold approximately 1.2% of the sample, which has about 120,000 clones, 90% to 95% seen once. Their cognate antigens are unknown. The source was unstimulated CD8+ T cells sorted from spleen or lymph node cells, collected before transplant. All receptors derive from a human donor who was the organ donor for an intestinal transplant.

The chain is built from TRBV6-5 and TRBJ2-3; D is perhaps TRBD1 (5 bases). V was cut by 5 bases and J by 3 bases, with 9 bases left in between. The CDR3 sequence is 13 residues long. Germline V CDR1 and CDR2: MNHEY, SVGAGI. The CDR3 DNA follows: TGTGCCAGCAGTCGGACACCTACAGATACGCAGTATTTT. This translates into CASSRTPTDTQYF.

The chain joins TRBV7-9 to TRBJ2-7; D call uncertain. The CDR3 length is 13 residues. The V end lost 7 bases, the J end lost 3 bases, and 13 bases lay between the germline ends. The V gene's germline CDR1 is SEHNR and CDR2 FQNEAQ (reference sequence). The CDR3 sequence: CASTSPGGYEQYF. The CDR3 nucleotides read TGTGCCAGCACCTCGCCTGGCGGCTACGAGCAGTACTTC.